This passage covers 24 T cell receptor beta chains from one sample sequenced in a study of T cells in Graves' hyperthyroidism and ophthalmopathy. Researchers took RNA transcripts and amplified the TCR beta CDR3 regions from them. TCR CDR3 regions were first amplified by RT-PCR with HTBI primers. TCRdb itself ran the multiplex PCR reads through MiXCR, one entry per CDR3 protein. The sample carries hundreds of thousands of distinct CDR3 sequences, less than 25% recorded once. Input material: blood. The receptors shown here come from an older woman with Graves' ophthalmopathy.

The genes are TRBV30 and TRBJ2-7, with 12 bases lining up with TRBD2. The CDR3 sequence is 16 residues long. J gave up 7 bases and V 2 bases, and 12 bases lay outside the gene matches. CDR1 is GTSNPN, CDR2 SVGIG, per germline (reference sequence). The CDR3 is CAWSPTRLAGVTEQYF. The DNA for the CDR3 is TGTGCCTGGAGTCCGACGAGACTAGCGGGAGTAACTGAGCAGTACTTC.

Here the CDR3 DNA reads TGTGCCAGCAGCGAAACTTCCGTGGGGACTGAAGCTTTCTTT. Its protein product is CASSETSVGTEAFF. The chain carries TRBV13 and TRBJ1-1; D is uncertain. Germline-derived CDR1 and CDR2 are PRHDT and FYEKMQ (reference sequence). The CDR3 consists of 14 residues. Trimming cost V 5 bases and J 5 bases, with 15 bases left between them. The whole variable domain, remainder taken from reference TRBV13 and TRBJ1-1, is AAGVIQSPRHLIKEKRETATLKCYPIPRHDTVYWYQQGPGQDPQFLISFYEKMQSDKGSIPDRFSAQQFSDYHSELNMSSLELGDSALYFCASSETSVGTEAFFGQGTRLTVV.

This clonotype occurred many times. The CDR3 here is CASSLDQRQKTEQYF. The DNA for the CDR3 is TGTGCCAGCAGCTTAGATCAGAGACAGAAGACCGAGCAGTACTTC. J is TRBJ2-7 and V is TRBV11-2, with D tentatively TRBD1 (5 bases). The germline V and J ends were trimmed by 0 bases and 6 bases, with 15 bases remaining between them. There are 15 residues in the CDR3. CDR1 and CDR2 (germline): SGHAT, FQNNGV. Full variable domain (outside the CDR3, taken from reference TRBV11-2 and TRBJ2-7): EAGVAQSPRYKIIEKRQSVAFWCNPISGHATLYWYQQILGQGPKLLIQFQNNGVVDDSQLPKDRFSAERLKGVDSTLKIQPAKLEDSAVYLCASSLDQRQKTEQYFGPGTRLTVT.

This clonotype showed up just a few times. The CDR3 DNA follows: TGCAGCGCTGCGACAGGACTTAATTCACCCCTCCACTTT. It translates to CSAATGLNSPLHF. V and J are TRBV29-1 and TRBJ1-6, with D possibly matching TRBD1 (6 bases). The CDR3 has 13 residues. V lost 7 bases to trimming and J lost 6 bases, with 13 bases between them. CDR1 is SQVTM and CDR2 is ANQGSEA in the germline V gene.

Concerning this clonotype itself: This may come from a read error, since a much larger clone is one base off. The rearrangement joins TRBV11-2 to TRBJ2-1; the D gene is possibly TRBD2 (5 bases). This CDR3 is built from 11 residues. Trimming took 4 bases from V and 14 from J, leaving 12 bases between them. The germline V gene has CDR1 SGHAT and CDR2 FQNNGV. The DNA for the CDR3 is TGTGCCAGCAGCTCCCGCGGGCCTGAGTTCTTC. Its translation is CASSSRGPEFF.

This clonotype was recorded at least ten times. This sequence joins TRBV28 and TRBJ2-3; 7 nucleotides align to TRBD2. The CDR3 is made up of 17 amino acids. Germline V gene lookup returns CDR1 MDHEN and CDR2 SYDVKM. V was clipped by 6 bases and J by 2 bases; unmatched bases: 14. CDR3 nucleotides: TGTGCCAGCAGCCCCTTCGGGGGAGGGGATTCCACAGATACGCAGTATTTT. Its protein is CASSPFGGGDSTDTQYF.

This clonotype was picked up many times. J is TRBJ2-1 and V is TRBV2, with a tentative D call TRBD1 (6 bases). Germline assignment: CDR1 SNHLY and CDR2 FYNNEI. The CDR3 extends over 16 amino acids. V shed 6 bases and J shed 0 bases, with 15 bases lying between them. The CDR3 region is CASSRQTGSSYNEQFF. CDR3 in DNA: TGTGCCAGCAGCAGACAGACAGGTAGCTCCTACAATGAGCAGTTCTTC.

This clonotype was counted only a few times. The chain carries TRBV30 and TRBJ1-1; D may be TRBD1 (5 bases). Germline CDR1 and CDR2: GTSNPN and SVGIG (reference sequence). The CDR3 is 13 residues long. With 5 bases removed from V and 0 bases from J, the gap between germline ends came to 10 bases. The CDR3: CAWGGAMNTEAFF. The CDR3 DNA follows: TGTGCCTGGGGGGGAGCGATGAACACTGAAGCTTTCTTT.

The gene calls are TRBV28 and TRBJ2-7; tentative D call: TRBD2 (6 bases). The CDR3 sequence is 14 residues long. Germline values: CDR1 MDHEN, CDR2 SYDVKM. V lost 6 bases and J 5 bases, leaving 17 bases between the germline ends. The chain's CDR3 is CASSPSAGGHEQYF. DNA for the CDR3: TGTGCCAGCAGCCCTAGTGCCGGGGGTCACGAGCAGTACTTC.

This clonotype was seen a few times. The chain uses TRBV6-1 and TRBJ2-7; D is uncertain. Germline V CDR1 and CDR2: MNHNS, SASEGT. V lost 10 bases and J 3 bases, leaving 19 bases between the germline ends. This CDR3 comprises 14 residues. CDR3 region: CATGQPGMGYEQYF. CDR3 DNA: TGTGCCACGGGCCAGCCAGGCATGGGCTACGAGCAGTACTTC.

This clonotype has a count of ten or more. V and J are TRBV27 and TRBJ2-7; TRBD2 matches 9 bases. Germline V gives CDR1 MNHEY, CDR2 SMNVEV (reference sequence). This CDR3 comprises 16 residues. The trim removed 1 base at V and 5 bases at J, leaving 9 bases unmatched. As DNA, the CDR3 is TGTGCCAGCAGTTTATTTGGTAGCGGGAGTACGCACGAGCAGTACTTC. This sequence encodes CASSLFGSGSTHEQYF.

The J gene is TRBJ2-5, the V gene TRBV19; TRBD2 matches at 12 bases. The J segment lost 4 bases and the V segment lost 3 bases, leaving 3 bases of the junction unmatched. The CDR3 has 15 residues. Per germline, CDR1 LNHDA and CDR2 SQIVND (reference sequence). DNA of the CDR3: TGTGCCAGTAGTATCCTAGCGGGAGGGCGAGAGACCCAGTACTTC. It specifies CASSILAGGRETQYF.

This clonotype was seen at least ten times. This sequence joins TRBV7-3 and TRBJ2-3; D not certain. In germline, CDR1 is SGHTA, CDR2 FQGTGA. CDR3 length: 13 amino acids. Trimming cost V 6 bases and J 2 bases, with 9 bases left between them. The CDR3 nucleotides are TGTGCCAGCAGTCGAACGTTCACAGATACGCAGTATTTT. Its translation: CASSRTFTDTQYF.

V is TRBV10-2 and J is TRBJ1-5; maybe TRBD1 (5 bases). The CDR3 spans 20 residues. The germline V gene has CDR1 WSHSY and CDR2 SAAADI. Trimming pared 3 bases from V and 0 bases from J, leaving 24 bases between. Here the CDR3 DNA reads TGCGCCAGCAGTGAAATAAAGTCGGGACTTGATAGAAATAGCAATCAGCCCCAGCATTTT. This gives the protein CASSEIKSGLDRNSNQPQHF.

The V call is TRBV20-1, the J call TRBJ2-7; TRBD2 matches at 12 bases. Germline trimming cut 2 bases from V and 6 bases from J; bases unmatched to any gene: 8. CDR1 is DFQATT and CDR2 is SNEGSKA in the germline V gene (reference sequence). The CDR3 is 15 amino acids. The CDR3 spells CSARPRLAGGGEQYF. CDR3 coding DNA: TGCAGTGCTAGACCGCGGCTAGCGGGAGGGGGCGAGCAGTACTTC.

The V gene is TRBV10-3, the J gene TRBJ2-7; TRBD2 aligns across 8 bases. Looked up from germline, CDR1 is ENHRY and CDR2 is SYGVKD. The CDR3 covers 15 residues. The V and J ends lost 6 bases and 3 bases, in that order; junction bases with no gene match: 10. The CDR3, as DNA: TGTGCCATCAGAAATCGGGGGGGCGCGGGCTACGAGCAGTACTTC. This codes for CAIRNRGGAGYEQYF.

This chain uses TRBV30 with TRBJ1-5; D is unresolved. The CDR3 covers 13 residues. V was pared by 0 bases and J by 3 bases, with 6 bases between. Germline V gene lookup returns CDR1 GTSNPN and CDR2 SVGIG (reference sequence). The CDR3 is CAWSVDHNQPQHF. Written as DNA, the CDR3 is TGTGCCTGGAGTGTGGACCACAATCAGCCCCAGCATTTT.

The V and J genes are TRBV7-2 and TRBJ2-2; D gene uncertain. This CDR3 contains 14 residues. Trimming removed 1 base at V and 6 bases at J, with 9 bases between. Germline CDR1 and CDR2: SGHTA and FQGNSA. The CDR3 protein is CASSLGHSAGELFF. The CDR3 coding sequence is TGTGCCAGCAGCTTAGGGCACAGTGCCGGGGAGCTGTTTTTT.

CDR3: CAIGERLAGFSETQYF. The CDR3 nucleotides are TGTGCCATCGGCGAAAGACTAGCGGGATTTTCAGAGACCCAGTACTTC. The rearrangement joins TRBV10-3 to TRBJ2-5; 11 bases agree with TRBD2. Looked up from germline, CDR1 is ENHRY and CDR2 is SYGVKD. Unmatched junction bases numbered 12, after V lost 8 bases and J lost 4 bases. The CDR3 contains 16 residues.

This clonotype came up a few times. This rearrangement joins TRBV7-3 to TRBJ2-2; 9 bases agree with TRBD1. With V trimmed by 5 bases and J by 5 bases, 9 bases remained unmatched. CDR1 SGHTA and CDR2 FQGTGA come from the germline V gene. The CDR3 covers 16 residues. CDR3 region: CASSPGGTGRTGELFF. CDR3 DNA: TGTGCCAGCAGCCCAGGGGGGACAGGGAGGACCGGGGAGCTGTTTTTT.

CDR3 sequence: CASSLSPGETQYF. The CDR3 DNA reads TGTGCCAGCAGCTTATCCCCGGGTGAGACGCAGTATTTT. The V and J genes are TRBV7-2 and TRBJ2-3; D not certain. The CDR3 runs 13 residues. The germline V gene encodes CDR1 SGHTA and CDR2 FQGNSA. V lost 2 bases and J 9 bases, leaving 12 bases between the germline ends.

V and J are TRBV4-2 and TRBJ2-3, with 7 bases fitting TRBD2. The germline CDR1 and CDR2 sequences are LGHNA and YNFKEQ. Losses at the gene ends were 7 bases for V and 0 bases for J; bases not matched to a gene: 10. The CDR3 spans 16 residues. The CDR3 is CASTYTRGGSTDTQYF. CDR3 nucleotides: TGTGCCAGCACTTATACGCGCGGGGGTAGCACAGATACGCAGTATTTT.

The sample holds a few counts of this clonotype. CDR3 bases: TGTGCCAGCTCTTGGACTAGCCAAGAGACCCAGTACTTC. It specifies CASSWTSQETQYF. The V gene is TRBV6-1, the J gene TRBJ2-5, with 7 bases that match TRBD2. The germline V gene has CDR1 MNHNS and CDR2 SASEGT. V shed 8 bases, J shed 1 base, and the junction held 4 bases outside the gene matches. The CDR3 covers 13 residues.

The J gene is TRBJ2-1, the V gene TRBV3-1, with 7 bases lining up with TRBD2. This CDR3 comprises 17 residues. The ends lost 2 bases at V and 2 bases at J; junction bases unmatched: 9. The germline V gene has CDR1 LGHDT and CDR2 YNNKEL (reference sequence). CDR3 in amino acids: CASSQTPAGAPYNEQFF. The CDR3 DNA follows: TGTGCCAGCAGCCAAACCCCGGCGGGAGCCCCCTACAATGAGCAGTTCTTC.